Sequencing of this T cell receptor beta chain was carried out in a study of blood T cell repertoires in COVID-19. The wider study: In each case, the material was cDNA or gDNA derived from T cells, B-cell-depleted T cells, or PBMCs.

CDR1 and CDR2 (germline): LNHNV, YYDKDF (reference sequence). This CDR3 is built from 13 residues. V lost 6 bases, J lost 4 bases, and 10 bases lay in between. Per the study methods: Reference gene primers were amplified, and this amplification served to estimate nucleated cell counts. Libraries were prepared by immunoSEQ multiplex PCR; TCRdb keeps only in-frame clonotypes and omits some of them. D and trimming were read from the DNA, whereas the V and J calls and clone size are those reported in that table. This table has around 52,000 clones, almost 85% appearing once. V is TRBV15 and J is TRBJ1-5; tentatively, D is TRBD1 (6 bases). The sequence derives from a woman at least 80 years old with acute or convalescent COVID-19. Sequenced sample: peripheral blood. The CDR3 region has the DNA TGTGCCACCAGGCGGACAGTTAATCAGCCCCAGCATTTT. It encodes CATRRTVNQPQHF.